This T cell receptor beta chain was recovered during a study of cytomegalovirus exposure and HLA in healthy donors. Study results and caveats: Within an earlier analysis, most TCR beta V segments proved productive either about 87% or about 30% of the time. Researchers counted 150 to 200 TCR beta chains as cytomegalovirus-associated.

About this clone itself: The antigen is not known.

Primers included in the PCR were 60 Vbeta and 13 Jbeta primers. Under the authors' procedure: The authors later counted roughly 76 million unique TCR beta chains, roughly 10 million of them shared. TCRdb's copy holds only in-frame clones and misses some; the assay was immunoSEQ multiplex PCR. V and J calls and clone size are given by that table; D and trimming were obtained from the DNA. The sample shows approximately 120,000 clones, around 77% of them seen only once. V was pared by 4 bases and J by 5 bases, with 8 bases of the junction left unmatched. CDR1 SQVTM and CDR2 ANQGSEA come from the germline V gene. CDR3 length: 13 residues.

This sequence was found in a woman aged 40 to 50 in good health and CMV-seropositive. The sequenced sample consisted of PBMCs. This chain connects TRBV29-1 to TRBJ2-7, with 7 bases aligning to TRBD1. This chain's CDR3 is CSVGRTGADEQYF. The CDR3 region has the DNA TGCAGCGTTGGCCGTACAGGGGCCGACGAGCAGTACTTC.